These T cell receptor beta chains were read from a single sample in a study of control samples from healthy donors and cancer patients. Profiled with immunoSEQ multiplex PCR; TCRdb holds only in-frame clones, not every one. The sample carries around 150,000 clones, roughly 94% recorded once. What was sequenced was blood. The receptors derive from a woman aged 40-49 years in good health. Each CDR3 is given with its conserved first and last residue. A D gene is named only where the DNA matches it firmly. For some rows the clone size is stated as once, few or many, or as a class when expanded; others skip it.

j_call	d_call	clone_size	v_call	cdr3_aa	cdr3_nt
TRBJ1-1	-	-	TRBV7-9	CASSLYPEDTEAFF	TGTGCCAGCAGCTTATACCCTGAGGACACTGAAGCTTTCTTT
TRBJ2-1	TRBD2	-	TRBV29-1	CSVLAEAPYNEQFF	TGCAGCGTCCTAGCGGAGGCTCCCTACAATGAGCAGTTCTTC
TRBJ1-3	TRBD1	-	TRBV7-2	CASSLQGGRSGNTIYF	TGTGCCAGCAGCTTGCAGGGGGGCCGCTCTGGAAACACCATATATTTT
TRBJ1-1	-	-	TRBV10-1	CASSERKIEDMNTEAFF	TGCGCCAGCAGCGAGAGGAAGATTGAAGACATGAACACTGAAGCTTTCTTT
TRBJ1-2	TRBD1	-	TRBV29-1	CSVARGNGYTF	TGCAGCGTTGCCAGGGGGAATGGCTACACCTTC
TRBJ1-1	-	-	TRBV12-3/TRBV12-4	CASSAGFTEAFF	TGTGCCAGCAGTGCAGGGTTTACTGAAGCTTTCTTT
TRBJ2-3	-	-	TRBV10-1	CASSESLPTDTQYF	TGCGCCAGCAGTGAGTCTTTACCCACAGATACGCAGTATTTT
TRBJ2-7	TRBD1	-	TRBV5-1	CASSPGNRGYEQYF	TGCGCCAGCAGCCCGGGAAACAGGGGGTACGAGCAGTACTTC
TRBJ2-1	-	-	TRBV29-1	CSVEGASGLPYNEQFF	TGCAGCGTTGAGGGGGCAAGCGGGTTACCCTACAATGAGCAGTTCTTC
TRBJ2-3	-	-	TRBV3-1/TRBV3-2	CASSQDVVGGADTQYF	TGTGCCAGCAGCCAAGATGTTGTGGGAGGTGCAGATACGCAGTATTTT
TRBJ1-1	TRBD1	-	TRBV6-6	CASSYPQGATEAFF	TGTGCCAGCAGTTACCCCCAGGGGGCAACTGAAGCTTTCTTT
TRBJ1-2	-	-	TRBV7-2	CASSLGTANYGYTF	TGTGCCAGCAGCTTAGGGACAGCTAACTATGGCTACACCTTC
TRBJ2-1	TRBD1	-	TRBV6-1	CASSESGQGRNEQFF	TGTGCCAGCAGTGAATCCGGACAGGGCCGCAATGAGCAGTTCTTC
TRBJ1-2	-	-	TRBV3-1/TRBV3-2	CASSQGRGGYTF	TGTGCCAGCAGCCAAGGGAGGGGGGGCTACACCTTC
TRBJ2-5	-	once	TRBV20-1	CSARMTGTQYF	TGCAGTGCTCGTATGACAGGGACCCAGTACTTC
TRBJ2-1	TRBD1	-	TRBV11-2	CASSPGQGPYNEQFF	TGTGCCAGCAGCCCCGGACAGGGACCCTACAATGAGCAGTTCTTC
TRBJ2-6	TRBD1	-	TRBV18	CASSPWSDRVVTGANVLTF	TGTGCCAGCTCACCATGGAGTGACAGGGTTGTAACTGGGGCCAACGTCCTGACTTTC
TRBJ1-5	TRBD1	-	TRBV19	CASSPSGTGGQPQHF	TGTGCCAGTAGTCCTTCCGGGACAGGGGGTCAGCCCCAGCATTTT
TRBJ2-4	-	few	TRBV7-9	CASSLVGGSARLSKNIQYF	TGTGCCAGCAGCTTAGTTGGGGGTTCTGCACGGCTGAGCAAAAACATTCAGTACTTC
TRBJ2-7	TRBD1	-	TRBV6-1	CASSGLGQGVSYEQYF	TGTGCCAGCAGTGGATTAGGACAGGGGGTCTCCTACGAGCAGTACTTC
TRBJ1-6	TRBD1	once	TRBV7-9	CASSPLEGATSPLHF	TGTGCCAGCAGCCCTCTGGAGGGGGCAACGTCACCCCTCCACTTT
TRBJ1-2	-	-	TRBV9	CASSDARGRENGYTF	TGTGCCAGCAGCGACGCCCGAGGCAGGGAGAATGGCTACACCTTC
TRBJ2-4	-	-	TRBV18	CASSPSTGASKNIQYF	TGTGCCAGCTCACCATCTACGGGGGCGTCCAAAAACATTCAGTACTTC
TRBJ1-5	-	-	TRBV3-1/TRBV3-2	CASSQDFRNQPQHF	TGTGCCAGCAGCCAAGATTTCAGGAATCAGCCCCAGCATTTT
TRBJ2-3	-	-	TRBV3-1/TRBV3-2	CASSQEGRGQYF	TGTGCCAGCAGCCAAGAAGGGCGGGGGCAGTATTTT
TRBJ2-3	TRBD1	-	TRBV27	CASSFLMTGMITDTQYF	TGTGCCAGCAGTTTTCTCATGACAGGGATGATCACAGATACGCAGTATTTT
TRBJ1-5	-	-	TRBV2	CASRREYSNQPQHF	TGTGCCAGCAGAAGAGAGTATAGCAATCAGCCCCAGCATTTT
TRBJ2-5	TRBD1	-	TRBV7-2	CASSLEWTGWETQYF	TGTGCCAGCAGCTTAGAGTGGACAGGGTGGGAGACCCAGTACTTC
TRBJ2-5	TRBD1	-	TRBV19	CASSIFGTEDQETQYF	TGTGCCAGTAGTATTTTCGGGACAGAGGACCAAGAGACCCAGTACTTC
TRBJ1-3	-	few	TRBV2	CASSESQLISGNTIYF	TGTGCCAGCAGTGAATCACAGTTGATATCTGGAAACACCATATATTTT
TRBJ2-7	-	once	TRBV6-5	CASSYSAGGREQYF	TGTGCCAGCAGTTACTCGGCAGGTGGGAGGGAGCAGTACTTC
TRBJ1-2	TRBD1	-	TRBV6-6	CASSSEDRGRNGYTF	TGTGCCAGCAGTTCGGAGGACAGGGGGCGGAATGGCTACACCTTC
TRBJ1-3	-	-	TRBV6-5	CASSSSYTDANTIYF	TGTGCCAGCAGTTCCTCGTATACGGATGCAAACACCATATATTTT
TRBJ1-3	-	-	TRBV7-6	CASSLAGDGNTIYF	TGTGCCAGCAGCTTAGCGGGGGATGGAAACACCATATATTTT
TRBJ1-3	-	-	TRBV15	CATSRDRKSPGNTIYF	TGTGCCACCAGCAGAGATCGCAAAAGTCCTGGAAACACCATATATTTT
TRBJ1-5	-	-	TRBV12-5	CASGNRDGTNQPQHF	TGTGCTAGTGGGAACCGGGACGGAACTAATCAGCCCCAGCATTTT
TRBJ2-2	-	-	TRBV9	CASSVTGTITGELFF	TGTGCCAGCAGCGTCACAGGAACGATAACCGGGGAGCTGTTTTTT
TRBJ2-5	-	-	TRBV2	CASAVIRGKTQYF	TGTGCCAGCGCCGTGATCAGGGGAAAGACCCAGTACTTC
TRBJ2-1	TRBD1	-	TRBV10-1	CASGNLGQGLFVGNEQFF	TGCGCCAGCGGTAACCTGGGACAGGGTTTGTTTGTTGGAAATGAGCAGTTCTTC
TRBJ2-6	-	-	TRBV9	CASGQSGANVLTF	TGTGCCAGCGGGCAATCTGGGGCCAACGTCCTGACTTTC